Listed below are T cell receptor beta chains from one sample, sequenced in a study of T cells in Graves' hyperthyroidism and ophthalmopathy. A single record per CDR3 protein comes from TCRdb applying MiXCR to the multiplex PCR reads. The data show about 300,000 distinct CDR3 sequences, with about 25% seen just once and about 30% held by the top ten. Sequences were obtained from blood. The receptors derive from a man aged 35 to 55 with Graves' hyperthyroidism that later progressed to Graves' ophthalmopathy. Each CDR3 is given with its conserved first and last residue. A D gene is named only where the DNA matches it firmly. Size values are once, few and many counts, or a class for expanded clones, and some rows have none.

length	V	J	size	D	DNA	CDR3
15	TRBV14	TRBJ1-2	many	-	TGTGCCAGCAGCCAAGAATTCGAGCCTCCTCGAGGCTACACCTTC	CASSQEFEPPRGYTF
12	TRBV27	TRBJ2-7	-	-	TGTGCCCAAGGGGGTGGAGCCTACGAGCAGTACTTC	CAQGGGAYEQYF
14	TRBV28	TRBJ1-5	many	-	TGTGCCAGCCGACCCGGCAGTCTTAATCAGCCCCAGCATTTT	CASRPGSLNQPQHF
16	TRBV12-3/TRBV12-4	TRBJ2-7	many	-	TGTGCCAGCAGCCTCCCGATGGGGACTGGGAAGTGGGGGCAGTACTTC	CASSLPMGTGKWGQYF
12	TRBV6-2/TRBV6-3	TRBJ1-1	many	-	TGTGCCAGCAGTTACGGCACAGGGCGGGCTTTCTTT	CASSYGTGRAFF
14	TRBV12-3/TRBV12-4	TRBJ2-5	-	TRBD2	TGTGCCAGCAGTCATAGCGGGAGTACGGAGACCCAGTACTTC	CASSHSGSTETQYF
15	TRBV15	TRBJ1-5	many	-	TGTGCCACCAGCAGGACCCAGGAATCGTTTCAGCCCCAGCATTTT	CATSRTQESFQPQHF
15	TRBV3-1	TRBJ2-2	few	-	TGTGCCAGCAGCCGGGCCGTAAGTTCCTCCGGGGAGCTGTTTTTT	CASSRAVSSSGELFF
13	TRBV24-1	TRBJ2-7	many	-	TGTGCCTATCTCCCCGGGGACTCCTACGAGCAGTACTTC	CAYLPGDSYEQYF
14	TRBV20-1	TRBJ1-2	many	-	TGCAGTGCTAGCCTTCTCCGGCGGGACTATGGCTACACCTTC	CSASLLRRDYGYTF
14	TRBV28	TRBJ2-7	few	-	TGTGCCAGCAGTTTCAGGACAGAGATCTACGAGCAGTACTTC	CASSFRTEIYEQYF
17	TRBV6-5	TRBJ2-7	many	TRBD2	TGTGCCAGCGTATCGGGACTAGGCCCGGCCGTCTCCTACGAGCAGTACTTC	CASVSGLGPAVSYEQYF
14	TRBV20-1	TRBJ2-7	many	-	TGCAGTGCTAGGCTGGGGGCCAGCTCCTACGAGCAGTACTTC	CSARLGASSYEQYF
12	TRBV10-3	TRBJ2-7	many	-	TGTGCCAGCGGGACAGATAACTACGAGCAGTACTTC	CASGTDNYEQYF
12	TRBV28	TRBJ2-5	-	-	TGTGCCAGCAGCGGGACGAAAGAGACCCAGTACTTC	CASSGTKETQYF
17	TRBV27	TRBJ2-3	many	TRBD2	TGTGCCAGCAGTCCGTCCGGGACTAGCGGCAGCACAGATACGCAGTATTTT	CASSPSGTSGSTDTQYF
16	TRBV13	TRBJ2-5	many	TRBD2	TGTGCCAGCAGCTTACCGACTAGCGGAGGCGGAGAGACCCAGTACTTC	CASSLPTSGGGETQYF
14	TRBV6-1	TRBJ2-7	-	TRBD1	TGTGCCAGCAGTAAACAGGGGTTCTCCTACGAGCAGTACTTC	CASSKQGFSYEQYF
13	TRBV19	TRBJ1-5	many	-	TGTGCCAGTAGTAGGGCTGCCAATCAGCCCCAGCATTTT	CASSRAANQPQHF
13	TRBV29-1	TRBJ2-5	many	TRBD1	TGCAGCGACCTCAGGGGGTATGGAGAGACCCAGTACTTC	CSDLRGYGETQYF
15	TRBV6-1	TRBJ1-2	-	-	TGTGCCAGCAGCGCCGGGACCGCGGAACATTATGGCTACACCTTC	CASSAGTAEHYGYTF
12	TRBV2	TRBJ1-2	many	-	TGTGCCAGCAGTTTCCAGGGTAATGGCTACACCTTC	CASSFQGNGYTF
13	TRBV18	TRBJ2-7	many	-	TGTGCCAGCTCACCCCAGGCCACCTACGAGCAGTACTTC	CASSPQATYEQYF
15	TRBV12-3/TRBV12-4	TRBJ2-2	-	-	TGTGCCAGCAGTTTGTGGGCAACGAACACCGGGGAGCTGTTTTTT	CASSLWATNTGELFF
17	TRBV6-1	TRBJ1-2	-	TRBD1	TGTGCCAGCAGGCCCTGGACAGGGCGAGGATTTAACTATGGCTACACCTTC	CASRPWTGRGFNYGYTF
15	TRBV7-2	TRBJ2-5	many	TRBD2	TGTGCCAGCAGCCCCCAGAGCGGGACTGGGGAGACCCAGTACTTC	CASSPQSGTGETQYF
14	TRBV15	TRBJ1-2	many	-	TGTGCCACCAGCAGAGAGGGGACACTGGTTGGCTACACCTTC	CATSREGTLVGYTF
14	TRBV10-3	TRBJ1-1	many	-	TGTGCCATCAGTGAGGTGGGACAGAACACTGAAGCTTTCTTT	CAISEVGQNTEAFF
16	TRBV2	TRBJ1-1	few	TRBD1	TGTGCCAGCACTTCAGGACAGGGGGATTTATCCACTGAAGCTTTCTTT	CASTSGQGDLSTEAFF
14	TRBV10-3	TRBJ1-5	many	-	TGTGCCATCAGTGTGGGAGGGTTTGATCAGCCCCAGCATTTT	CAISVGGFDQPQHF
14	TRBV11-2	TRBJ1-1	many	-	TGTGCCAGCAGCGTAGCTGCAGGGGACACTGAAGCTTTCTTT	CASSVAAGDTEAFF
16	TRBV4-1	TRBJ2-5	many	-	TGCGCCAGCAGCCAAGAGTCGAGGACAGCACAAGAGACCCAGTACTTC	CASSQESRTAQETQYF
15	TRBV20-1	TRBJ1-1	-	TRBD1	TGCAGTGCCCCGGGACAGGGCTCGGGCAACACTGAAGCTTTCTTT	CSAPGQGSGNTEAFF
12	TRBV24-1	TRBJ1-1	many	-	TGTGCCACCAGTGATGCCGGAGATGAAGCTTTCTTT	CATSDAGDEAFF
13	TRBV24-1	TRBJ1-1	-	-	TGTGCCACCAGGACGGGGTTTTCCACTGAAGCTTTCTTT	CATRTGFSTEAFF
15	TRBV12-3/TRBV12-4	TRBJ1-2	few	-	TGTGCCAGCAGCCGACAGGCCCTAGGTAGCTATGGCTACACCTTC	CASSRQALGSYGYTF
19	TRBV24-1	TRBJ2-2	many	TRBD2	TGTGCCACCAGTGATTTTAAGGGAGGGAGGGACTTGAACACCGGGGAGCTGTTTTTT	CATSDFKGGRDLNTGELFF
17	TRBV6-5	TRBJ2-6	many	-	TGTGCCAGCAGTTACAGGGGGACCAACTCTGGGGCCAACGTCCTGACTTTC	CASSYRGTNSGANVLTF
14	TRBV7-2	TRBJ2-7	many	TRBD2	TGTGCCAGCAGCCTAGCGGGAGTATTCTACGAGCAGTACTTC	CASSLAGVFYEQYF
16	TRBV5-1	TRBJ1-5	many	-	TGCGCCAGCAGACATGCCGGGGGTTTTGTCAATCAGCCCCAGCATTTT	CASRHAGGFVNQPQHF
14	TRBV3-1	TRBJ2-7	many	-	TGTGCCAGCAGCCAAGAGGTAGTGGGGAGCGAGCAGTACTTC	CASSQEVVGSEQYF
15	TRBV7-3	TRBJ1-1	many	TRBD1	TGTGCCAGCAGCTTAAGAGGGGGCATGAACACTGAAGCTTTCTTT	CASSLRGGMNTEAFF
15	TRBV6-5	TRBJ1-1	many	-	TGTGCCAGCAGTTACGGAAAGATCATGAACACTGAAGCTTTCTTT	CASSYGKIMNTEAFF
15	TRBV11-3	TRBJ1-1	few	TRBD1	TGTGCCAGCAGCCACCCAGGGGGATCGAACACTGAAGCTTTCTTT	CASSHPGGSNTEAFF
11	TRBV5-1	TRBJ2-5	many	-	TGTGCCAGCAGTATCCAAGAGACCCAGTACTTC	CASSIQETQYF
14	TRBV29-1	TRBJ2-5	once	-	TGCAGCGTTGAGTTTGGAAGGTACCAAGAGACCCAGTACTTC	CSVEFGRYQETQYF
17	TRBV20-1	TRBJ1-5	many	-	TGCAGTGCTAGTGGAATCGGGAGGGGGACAACTTATCAGCCCCAGCATTTT	CSASGIGRGTTYQPQHF
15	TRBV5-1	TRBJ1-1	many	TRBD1	TGCGCCAGCAGCTTGGCCACAGGGGGCAACGCTGAAGCTTTCTTT	CASSLATGGNAEAFF
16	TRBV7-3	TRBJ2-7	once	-	TGTGCCAGCAGCTTAGGAGGGGTCGGAGCGGGTTACGAGCAGTACTTC	CASSLGGVGAGYEQYF
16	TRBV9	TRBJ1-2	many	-	TGTGCCAGCAGCGTAGCTGAAAACCGGGACACTGATGGCTACACCTTC	CASSVAENRDTDGYTF
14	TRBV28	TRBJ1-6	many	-	TGTGCCAGCAGCTTAGACAGTGGAAATTCACCCCTCCACTTT	CASSLDSGNSPLHF
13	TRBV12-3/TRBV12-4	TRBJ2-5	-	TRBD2	TGTGCCAGCGGGAGGGCAGGCCAAGAGACCCAGTACTTC	CASGRAGQETQYF
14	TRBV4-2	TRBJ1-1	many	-	TGTGCCAGCAGCCAAGAGTCGGGGGGGACTGAAGCTTTCTTT	CASSQESGGTEAFF
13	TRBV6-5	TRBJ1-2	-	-	TGTGCCAGCAGTTACTCGGAGGGGGACGGCTACACCTTC	CASSYSEGDGYTF
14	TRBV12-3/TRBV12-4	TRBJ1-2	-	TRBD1	TGTGCCAGCAGTAAGGACAGGGGAAAATTGGGCTACACCTTC	CASSKDRGKLGYTF
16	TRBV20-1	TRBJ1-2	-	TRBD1	TGCAGTGCTAGGCTGACAGGGAGGGGCAGTAACTATGGCTACACCTTC	CSARLTGRGSNYGYTF
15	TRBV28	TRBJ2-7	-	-	TGTGCCAGCAGCTTAGCCCGGGCAGGGACCGACGAGCAGTACTTC	CASSLARAGTDEQYF
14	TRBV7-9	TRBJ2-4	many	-	TGTGCCAGCAGCTCGGGGGGCGGAGATCCGATTCAGTACTTC	CASSSGGGDPIQYF
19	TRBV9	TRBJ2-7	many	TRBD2	TGTGCCAGCAGCGTAGGAGGGACTAGCGGGACGTTTGGGCCCTACGAGCAGTACTTC	CASSVGGTSGTFGPYEQYF